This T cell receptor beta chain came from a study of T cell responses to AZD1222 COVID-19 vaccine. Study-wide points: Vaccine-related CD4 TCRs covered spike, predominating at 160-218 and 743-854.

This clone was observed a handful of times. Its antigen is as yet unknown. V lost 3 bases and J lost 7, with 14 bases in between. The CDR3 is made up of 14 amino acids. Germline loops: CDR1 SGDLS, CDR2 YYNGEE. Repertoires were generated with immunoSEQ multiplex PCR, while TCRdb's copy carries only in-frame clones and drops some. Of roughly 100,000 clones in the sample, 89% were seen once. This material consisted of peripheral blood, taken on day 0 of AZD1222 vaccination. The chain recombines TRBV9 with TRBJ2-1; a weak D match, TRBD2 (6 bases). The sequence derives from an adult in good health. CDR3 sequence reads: CASSEERGKNEQFF. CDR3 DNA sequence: TGTGCCAGCAGCGAGGAGCGCGGGAAAAATGAGCAGTTCTTC.